This TCR beta chain was sequenced during a study of T-cell memory formation after mild COVID-19. This clonotype was detected ten times or more. Germline CDR1 reads DFQATT; CDR2 reads SNEGSKA (reference sequence). The CDR3 contains 16 residues. TCRdb re-called the 5' RACE reads with MiXCR, one entry per CDR3 protein. The sample contains around 36,000 distinct CDR3 sequences, roughly 11% of which appear only once. This TCR derives from a man in his late teens or twenties who had mild COVID-19 (a few samples of this study predate the infection). Cell type and time point are not known. Source material: PBMCs or a T cell subset sorted from them (not recorded which). V and J are TRBV20-1 and TRBJ1-1; 11 nucleotides match TRBD1. In DNA form, the CDR3 reads TGCGTAGGATCCGGGACAGGGGGGGGGAAGGTCACTGAAGCTTTCTTT. Amino acid sequence: CVGSGTGGGKVTEAFF.